This T cell receptor beta chain was sequenced during a study of shared clonotypes between healthy human individuals. The V end lost 6 bases, the J end lost 3 bases, and 11 bases lay between the germline ends. The germline CDR1 and CDR2 sequences are ENHRY and SYGVKD. The CDR3 runs 13 residues. Method: immunoSEQ multiplex PCR; TCRdb's copy keeps in-frame clones and lacks some. The profile shows more than 550,000 clones, 72% of them singletons. Sequencing was done on a sample of memory CD4+ T cells sorted from blood. Subset reported: CD45RA-negative fraction. The sequence derives from a woman between 25 and 40 years old in good health. The chain recombines TRBV10-3 with TRBJ1-1; D is uncertain. In DNA, the CDR3 is TGTGCCATCAGCCTCACGGAGGACACTGAAGCTTTCTTT. This encodes CAISLTEDTEAFF.